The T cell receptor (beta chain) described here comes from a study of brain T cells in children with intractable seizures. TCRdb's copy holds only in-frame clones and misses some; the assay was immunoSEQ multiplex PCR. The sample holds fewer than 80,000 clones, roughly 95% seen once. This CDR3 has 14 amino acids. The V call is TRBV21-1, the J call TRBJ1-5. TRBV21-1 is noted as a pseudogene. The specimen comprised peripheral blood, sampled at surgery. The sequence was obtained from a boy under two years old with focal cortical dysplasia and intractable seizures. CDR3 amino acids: CASSKGWNHQPQHF. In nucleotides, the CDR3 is TGTGCCAGCAGCAAGGGGTGGAACCATCAGCCCCAGCATTTT.